This is a list of T cell receptor beta chains from one sample in a study of blood T cells in healthy people across ages. From the 5' RACE reads, TCRdb called clonotypes with MiXCR, one entry per CDR3 protein. Found here are roughly 1.5 million distinct CDR3 sequences, around 40% of them singletons; the top ten hold 4%. The sample taken for sequencing was blood. The receptors come from a woman aged 18 to 35 in good health. The CDR3 runs from the conserved cysteine through the conserved F or W. Size is stated for part of the rows, as once, few or many counts, or as a class when the clone is expanded.

v_gene	j_gene	abundance	CDR3aa
TRBV4-1	TRBJ2-7	NA	CASSLRVTGATYEQYF
TRBV6-1	TRBJ2-7	few	CASSEIPGAEQYF
TRBV6-5	TRBJ1-4	NA	CASSQGFGNEKLFF
TRBV11-1	TRBJ2-1	few	CASSPLKRGDNEQFF
TRBV16	TRBJ1-6	NA	CASSLDRISNNSPLHF
TRBV5-1	TRBJ1-1	NA	CASSLLGGAMNTEAFF
TRBV11-1	TRBJ1-2	NA	CASSPRRTSDGYTF
TRBV7-2	TRBJ1-5	NA	CASSLGFGRGANQPQHF
TRBV11-2	TRBJ2-3	NA	CASSLRSGSTGDTQYF
TRBV28	TRBJ2-1	NA	CASRRLAAEQFF
TRBV7-9	TRBJ1-2	NA	CASSLGQGSSGYTF
TRBV12-3/TRBV12-4	TRBJ2-6	NA	CASSSVTGPDGANVLTF
TRBV6-5	TRBJ1-1	NA	CASSYRSSLSWPFNKNTEAFF
TRBV9	TRBJ2-2	NA	CASSVEAGGTTGELFF
TRBV20-1	TRBJ1-1	NA	CSASDRTVDTEAFF
TRBV20-1	NA	NA	CSASPRTGISYEQYF
TRBV7-9	TRBJ2-7	NA	CASSCPDKYEQYF
TRBV18	TRBJ2-3	many	CASSPSGTGRGTQYF
TRBV20-1	TRBJ1-2	NA	CSAGQGRPPGVGYTF
TRBV2	TRBJ1-3	once	CASRYSGNTIYF
TRBV7-2	TRBJ1-5	NA	CASSLRQGEGQPQHF
TRBV7-6	TRBJ1-5	NA	CASSLVDKQPQHF
TRBV6-6	TRBJ2-7	few	CALGTGYSYEQYF
TRBV6-1	TRBJ2-2	NA	CASSERAGYTGELFF
TRBV12-3/TRBV12-4	TRBJ2-3	few	CASSTDYIHTDTQYF
TRBV5-1	TRBJ1-2	many	CASSLGQTANYGYTF
TRBV9	TRBJ2-7	NA	CARETSGSYNEQYF
TRBV25-1	TRBJ1-6	NA	CASSEWTGGVSPLHF
TRBV20-1	TRBJ2-7	few	CSAREIIEQYF
TRBV12-3/TRBV12-4	TRBJ2-7	few	CASSFSFTVGTEQYF
TRBV20-1	TRBJ1-4	few	CSAITGEKLFF
TRBV28	TRBJ2-6	NA	CASSIGSGQISGANVLTF
TRBV6-2/TRBV6-3	TRBJ2-1	NA	CASSNGPSEFF
TRBV20-1	TRBJ2-3	many	CSADLASTDTQYF
TRBV20-1	TRBJ1-1	NA	CSARGSAEAFF
TRBV20-1	NA	NA	CSASLSSGSSYNEQYF
TRBV6-2/TRBV6-3	TRBJ2-7	NA	CASLQGVWYEQYF
TRBV6-5	TRBJ2-4	few	CASSYSGGSGGKYF
TRBV29-1	TRBJ1-2	NA	CSVEDHFAGWYYGYTF
TRBV4-2	TRBJ2-3	few	CASSQRPGEGRVDTQYF
TRBV12-3/TRBV12-4	TRBJ2-3	many	CASSQQPETQYF